Following are 12 T cell receptor beta chains from one sample sequenced in a study of cytomegalovirus exposure and HLA in healthy donors. Clones were sequenced by immunoSEQ multiplex PCR, and TCRdb holds only the in-frame ones, with some missing. The sample lists some 150,000 clones; about 90% were seen once. Sequences were obtained from PBMCs. Every receptor here comes from a woman under 30 in good health and CMV-seropositive.

The chain is built from TRBV29-1 and TRBJ1-1; D might be TRBD1 (5 bases). Germline V lookup: CDR1 SQVTM, CDR2 ANQGSEA. The V end lost 7 bases, the J end lost 1 base, and 10 bases lay between the germline ends. The CDR3 loop spans 12 amino acids. The CDR3 is CSGGTPNTEAFF. CDR3 DNA sequence: TGCAGCGGCGGGACCCCGAACACTGAAGCTTTCTTT. The full variable domain, in which reference TRBV29-1 and TRBJ1-1 provide the parts outside the CDR3, is SAVISQKPSRDICQRGTSLTIQCQVDSQVTMMFWYRQQPGQSLTLIATANQGSEATYESGFVIDKFPISRPNLTFSTLTVSNMSPEDSSIYLCSGGTPNTEAFFGQGTRLTVV.

The chain has TRBV15 and TRBJ1-2; 9 bases are shared with TRBD1. CDR1 and CDR2 from the germline V gene are LNHNV and YYDKDF (reference sequence). J was trimmed by 8 bases and V by 4 bases; bases with no gene match: 11. CDR3 length: 15 amino acids. This CDR3 reads CATSTMDRGAKGYTF. DNA of the CDR3: TGTGCCACCAGCACAATGGACAGGGGCGCCAAGGGCTACACCTTC.

This clone was recorded a few times. J is TRBJ2-7 and V is TRBV5-1; TRBD1 matches 10 bases. V was pared by 1 base and J by 2 bases, with 3 bases of the junction left unmatched. CDR1 is SGHRS and CDR2 is YFSETQ in the germline V gene. This CDR3 has 15 residues. CDR3 DNA sequence: TGCGCCAGCAGCTTGCCGGGACAGGGGACCTACGAGCAGTACTTC. It is translated as CASSLPGQGTYEQYF.

This sequence joins TRBV11-2 and TRBJ2-1, with 10 bases fitting TRBD2. After removal of 5 bases from V and 6 bases from J, the junction contained 10 bases not matched to a gene. In germline, CDR1 is SGHAT, CDR2 FQNNGV. The CDR3 runs to 16 residues. The CDR3 DNA reads as TGTGCCAGCAGCCTAATGACTAGCGGGTCCCCCAATGAGCAGTTCTTC. Protein sequence: CASSLMTSGSPNEQFF.

The genes are TRBV5-1 and TRBJ1-1; 7 positions match TRBD1. The CDR3 is made up of 15 amino acids. CDR1 and CDR2 from the germline V gene are SGHRS and YFSETQ. J gave up 5 bases and V 3 bases, and 10 bases lay outside the gene matches. The CDR3 DNA reads TGCGCCAGCAGCTCAGTCGTGCAGGGGGAGACTGAAGCTTTCTTT. This gives the protein CASSSVVQGETEAFF.

The chain employs TRBV28 and TRBJ2-2; possible D gene TRBD1, 6 bases. The CDR3 totals 15 residues. CDR1 and CDR2 (germline): MDHEN, SYDVKM. Trimming removed 1 base at V and 6 bases at J, with 12 bases between. CDR3 loop: CASSLYHQGSGELFF. DNA for the CDR3: TGTGCCAGCAGTTTATACCACCAGGGGTCCGGGGAGCTGTTTTTT.

This sequence joins TRBV6-5 and TRBJ1-2; 7 nucleotides align to TRBD1. Germline CDR1 reads MNHEY; CDR2 reads SVGAGI. The CDR3 loop spans 13 amino acids. The V gene end was trimmed by 6 bases and the J gene end by 6 bases; junction bases not matched to a gene: 7. The CDR3 DNA sequence: TGTGCCAGCAGAATACAGGGGTTTAATGGCTACACCTTC. Its translation is CASRIQGFNGYTF.

The chain has TRBV11-3 and TRBJ1-1; perhaps TRBD1 as D (5 bases). CDR1 is SGHNT and CDR2 is YENEEA in the germline V gene. V lost 5 bases and J 4 bases, leaving 17 bases between the germline ends. The CDR3 totals 15 residues. The CDR3 loop is CASSPGGGAATEAFF. The CDR3 nucleotides read TGTGCCAGCAGCCCCGGCGGAGGGGCGGCCACTGAAGCTTTCTTT.

The chain is built from TRBV5-6 and TRBJ1-1; a weak D match, TRBD1 (5 bases). The germline CDR1 and CDR2 sequences are SGHDT and YYEEEE. Trimming pared 3 bases from V and 3 bases from J, leaving 12 bases between. The CDR3 runs 14 residues. The CDR3 is CASSWGRIDTEAFF. The CDR3 DNA follows: TGTGCCAGCAGCTGGGGCAGGATCGACACTGAAGCTTTCTTT.

The chain uses TRBV5-4 and TRBJ2-3; the match to TRBD2 covers 11 bases. The CDR3 runs to 15 residues. V was clipped by 0 bases and J by 3 bases; unmatched bases: 0. CDR1 is SGHNT, CDR2 YYREEE, per germline (reference sequence). CDR3 protein: CASSLGLAGTDTQYF. In nucleotides, the CDR3 is TGTGCCAGCAGCTTGGGACTAGCGGGAACAGATACGCAGTATTTT.

The gene calls are TRBV9 and TRBJ2-6, with a possible D match to TRBD1 (6 bases). This CDR3 contains 18 residues. Trimming shortened V by 5 bases and J by 1 base, and 19 bases separated the two germline ends. The germline V gene has CDR1 SGDLS and CDR2 YYNGEE. CDR3 amino acids: CASRKTGTWDSGANVLTF. The CDR3 DNA is TGTGCCAGCAGAAAAACCGGGACATGGGATTCTGGGGCCAACGTCCTGACTTTC.

The V call is TRBV2, the J call TRBJ1-2; tentative D call: TRBD1 (6 bases). Trimming shortened V by 7 bases and J by 4 bases, and 19 bases separated the two germline ends. Per the germline V gene, CDR1 is SNHLY and CDR2 is FYNNEI. This CDR3 spans 15 amino acids. CDR3 DNA: TGTGCCAGCAATGCAGGGGCCGGATGGGGCTATGGCTACACCTTC. It specifies CASNAGAGWGYGYTF.